These T cell receptor beta chains were read from a single sample in a study of lymphopenia after photon versus proton radiotherapy. Profiling relied on immunoSEQ multiplex PCR, and the TCRdb table lists in-frame clones only, not all of them. The sample contains 55,000 to 70,000 clones, around 90% of which appear only once. Sequencing used peripheral blood, obtained from a patient treated with photon-based radiotherapy. The receptors derive from a woman in her seventies with pancreatic cancer. Both conserved end residues are part of each CDR3. The D gene is left open where the match is weak. Rows give clone size only sometimes, using once, few, many, or a class for an expanded clone.

>TRBV9|TRBD1|TRBJ1-3|NA
CASSAGGKSTIYF
TGTGCCAGCAGCGCAGGGGGAAAAAGCACCATATATTTT
>TRBV18|NA|TRBJ1-3|NA
CASSLNRAHSGNTIYF
TGTGCCAGCTCACTTAACAGGGCCCACTCTGGAAACACCATATATTTT
>TRBV4-3|NA|TRBJ2-1|few
CASSPLGGYNEQFF
TGCGCCAGCAGCCCCTTGGGAGGATACAATGAGCAGTTCTTC
>TRBV5-1|TRBD2|TRBJ2-5|NA
CASSWARGRGETQYF
TGCGCCAGCAGCTGGGCACGGGGGAGGGGAGAGACCCAGTACTTC
>TRBV27|NA|TRBJ1-5|few
CASITPRDQPQHF
TGTGCCAGCATAACTCCCCGCGATCAGCCCCAGCATTTT
>TRBV2|NA|TRBJ1-2|NA
CASTETGPRYGYTF
TGTGCCAGCACCGAAACGGGACCCAGGTACGGCTACACCTTC
>TRBV27|TRBD1|TRBJ2-2|NA
CASSPRDRQNTGELFF
TGTGCCAGCAGCCCGAGGGACAGGCAGAACACCGGGGAGCTGTTTTTT
>TRBV5-6|TRBD1|TRBJ2-5|NA
CASSWDRHQETQYF
TGTGCCAGCAGCTGGGACAGACACCAAGAGACCCAGTACTTC
>TRBV5-4|TRBD2|TRBJ2-5|NA
CASGLAGGAGETQYF
TGTGCCAGCGGTCTAGCGGGAGGGGCCGGTGAGACCCAGTACTTC
>TRBV5-6|NA|TRBJ2-3|NA
CASSLPGTTDTQYF
TGTGCCAGCAGCTTGCCTGGAACGACAGATACGCAGTATTTT
>TRBV20-1|NA|TRBJ2-1|NA
CSARWTYEQFF
TGCAGTGCCAGGTGGACGTATGAGCAGTTCTTC
>TRBV29-1|TRBD1|TRBJ1-1|NA
CSVETGQGAVTEAFF
TGCAGCGTTGAGACTGGACAGGGGGCGGTCACTGAAGCTTTCTTT
>TRBV28|NA|TRBJ1-1|NA
CASSLQGLNTEAFF
TGTGCCAGCAGTTTACAGGGCTTGAACACTGAAGCTTTCTTT
>TRBV7-2|TRBD2|TRBJ2-7|NA
CASSLDRISGSWGYEQYF
TGTGCCAGCAGCTTAGATCGGATTAGCGGGAGCTGGGGCTACGAGCAGTACTTC
>TRBV9|TRBD2|TRBJ2-3|once
CASSVPTMAGVSDTQYF
TGTGCCAGCAGCGTACCCACTATGGCGGGAGTCTCGGATACGCAGTATTTT
>TRBV10-3|TRBD1|TRBJ2-2|NA
CAISRLLGQGVLTGELFF
TGTGCCATCAGCCGTTTGTTGGGACAGGGGGTTTTGACCGGGGAGCTGTTTTTT
>TRBV9|TRBD2|TRBJ2-7|NA
CASSEIAGHSGEQYF
TGTGCCAGCAGCGAGATAGCGGGGCACTCTGGCGAGCAGTACTTC
>TRBV19|NA|TRBJ2-7|NA
CASKAAGREQYF
TGTGCCAGTAAGGCGGCGGGCCGAGAGCAGTACTTC
>TRBV19|NA|TRBJ2-7|NA
CASRAIWDTKNEQYF
TGTGCCAGTAGGGCGATCTGGGACACCAAAAACGAGCAGTACTTC
>TRBV9|TRBD2|TRBJ2-7|NA
CASSPRVSGRAGEQYF
TGTGCCAGCAGCCCCCGAGTTAGCGGGAGAGCGGGTGAGCAGTACTTC
>TRBV28|NA|TRBJ1-6|NA
CASSGNSPLHF
TGTGCCAGCAGTGGGAATTCACCCCTCCACTTT
>TRBV15|TRBD2|TRBJ2-3|NA
CATSRPGLAGFKARRAVTDTQYF
TGTGCCACCAGCAGGCCGGGACTAGCGGGATTCAAAGCTAGGAGGGCCGTGACAGATACGCAGTATTTT
>TRBV9|NA|TRBJ1-2|NA
CASSPSITGGGGYTF
TGTGCCAGCAGCCCCAGCATAACGGGGGGCGGCGGCTACACCTTC
>TRBV7-9|TRBD1|TRBJ1-3|NA
CASSLSRGLGNTIYF
TGTGCCAGCAGCTTATCCAGGGGGCTCGGAAACACCATATATTTT
>TRBV28|TRBD1|TRBJ1-1|NA
CASSSSGGGTEAFF
TGTGCCAGCAGCTCCTCAGGGGGGGGCACTGAAGCTTTCTTT
>TRBV30|TRBD2|TRBJ2-3|NA
CAWSDLAGVQGTDTQYF
TGTGCCTGGAGTGACCTAGCGGGAGTTCAGGGGACAGATACGCAGTATTTT
>TRBV28|TRBD1|TRBJ1-4|NA
CASSGTGTAGEKLFF
TGTGCCAGCAGTGGGACAGGGACCGCCGGTGAAAAACTGTTTTTT
>TRBV19|NA|TRBJ2-1|NA
CASSIRGNNEQFF
TGTGCCAGTAGTATCAGAGGGAACAATGAGCAGTTCTTC
>TRBV7-2|TRBD1|TRBJ1-4|NA
CASSNRGLPNEKLFF
TGTGCCAGCAGCAACAGGGGGCTCCCTAATGAAAAACTGTTTTTT
>TRBV28|TRBD1|TRBJ2-1|once
CASIPDSGTGYNEQFF
TGTGCCAGCATCCCAGATTCCGGGACAGGCTACAATGAGCAGTTCTTC
>TRBV6-5|TRBD1|TRBJ1-2|NA
CASIGQGGGYTF
TGTGCCAGCATCGGACAGGGAGGTGGCTACACCTTC
>TRBV19|NA|TRBJ1-1|NA
CASSMERGMNTEAFF
TGTGCCAGTAGTATGGAGAGGGGAATGAACACTGAAGCTTTCTTT
>TRBV28|NA|TRBJ1-2|few
CASKKVGRSYGYTF
TGTGCCAGCAAAAAAGTAGGACGGTCCTATGGCTACACCTTC
>TRBV28|NA|TRBJ1-2|NA
CASSGGRGYTF
TGTGCCAGCAGTGGGGGTAGGGGCTACACCTTC
>TRBV6-1|NA|TRBJ2-7|NA
CASSEEGAQISYEQYF
TGTGCCAGCAGTGAGGAGGGGGCCCAAATTTCCTACGAGCAGTACTTC
>TRBV9|NA|TRBJ2-7|NA
CASSVTSGGGYEQYF
TGTGCCAGCAGCGTAACTAGTGGGGGCGGCTACGAGCAGTACTTC
>TRBV10-3|NA|TRBJ1-4|NA
CAISEATGQKLFF
TGTGCCATCAGTGAGGCAACTGGACAGAAACTGTTTTTT